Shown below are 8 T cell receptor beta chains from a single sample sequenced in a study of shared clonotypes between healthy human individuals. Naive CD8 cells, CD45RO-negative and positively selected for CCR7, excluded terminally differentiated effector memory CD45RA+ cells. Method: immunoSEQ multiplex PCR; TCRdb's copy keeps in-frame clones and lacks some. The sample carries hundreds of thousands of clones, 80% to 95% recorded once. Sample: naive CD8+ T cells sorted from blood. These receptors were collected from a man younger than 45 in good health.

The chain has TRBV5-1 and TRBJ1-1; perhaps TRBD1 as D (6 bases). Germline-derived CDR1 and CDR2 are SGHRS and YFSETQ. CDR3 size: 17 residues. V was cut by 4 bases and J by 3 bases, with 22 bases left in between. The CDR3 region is CASSGGGGATLDTEAFF. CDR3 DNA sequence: TGCGCCAGCAGCGGGGGCGGGGGCGCGACACTCGACACTGAAGCTTTCTTT.

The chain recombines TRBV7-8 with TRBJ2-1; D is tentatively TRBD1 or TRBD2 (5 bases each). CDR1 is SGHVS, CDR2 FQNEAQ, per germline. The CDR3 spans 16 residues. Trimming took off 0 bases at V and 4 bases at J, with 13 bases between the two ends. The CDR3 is CASSLARDPKYNEQFF. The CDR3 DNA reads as TGTGCCAGCAGCTTAGCCCGGGACCCAAAATACAATGAGCAGTTCTTC.

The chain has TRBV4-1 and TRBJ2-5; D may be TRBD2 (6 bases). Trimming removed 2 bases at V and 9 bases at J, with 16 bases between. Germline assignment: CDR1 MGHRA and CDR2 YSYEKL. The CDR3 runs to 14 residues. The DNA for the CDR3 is TGCGCCAGCAGCCAATCTCTTTTGTCGGGAGCCCAGTACTTC. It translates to CASSQSLLSGAQYF.

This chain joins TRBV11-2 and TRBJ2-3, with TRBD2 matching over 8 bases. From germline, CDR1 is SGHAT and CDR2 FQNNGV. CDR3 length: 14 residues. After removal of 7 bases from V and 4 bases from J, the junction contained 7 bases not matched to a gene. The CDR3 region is CASTERLASDTQYF. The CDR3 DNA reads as TGTGCCAGCACCGAAAGACTAGCGTCAGATACGCAGTATTTT.

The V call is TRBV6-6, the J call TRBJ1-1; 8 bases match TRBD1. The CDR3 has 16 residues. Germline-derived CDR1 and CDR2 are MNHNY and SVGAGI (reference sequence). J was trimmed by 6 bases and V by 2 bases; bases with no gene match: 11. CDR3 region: CASSYDPQGALSEAFF. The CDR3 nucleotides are TGTGCCAGCAGTTACGACCCCCAGGGGGCGCTTTCTGAAGCTTTCTTT.

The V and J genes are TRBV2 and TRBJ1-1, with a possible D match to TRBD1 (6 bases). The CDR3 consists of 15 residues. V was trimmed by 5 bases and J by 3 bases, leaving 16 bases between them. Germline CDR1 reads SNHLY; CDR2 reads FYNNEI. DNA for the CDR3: TGTGCCAGCAGTCGAAACCCAGGGGTGGACACTGAAGCTTTCTTT. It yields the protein CASSRNPGVDTEAFF.

The chain's CDR3 is CASSLGTGDTEAFF. DNA for the CDR3: TGTGCCAGCAGTCTCGGGACCGGAGACACTGAAGCTTTCTTT. The genes are TRBV28 and TRBJ1-1; D is possibly TRBD1 (5 bases). CDR1 is MDHEN, CDR2 SYDVKM, per germline. The CDR3 is 14 residues long. V was clipped by 5 bases and J by 3 bases, with 13 bases between them.

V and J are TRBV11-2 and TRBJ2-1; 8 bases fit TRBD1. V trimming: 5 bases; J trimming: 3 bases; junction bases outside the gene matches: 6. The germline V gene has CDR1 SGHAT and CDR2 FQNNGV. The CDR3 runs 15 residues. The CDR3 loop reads CASSPGQGLYNEQFF. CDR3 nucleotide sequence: TGTGCCAGCAGCCCTGGACAGGGTCTCTACAATGAGCAGTTCTTC.